One sample yielded the 21 T cell receptor beta chains listed below, sequenced in a study of blood T cell repertoires in COVID-19. Some clones are missing from TCRdb's copy, which holds only in-frame ones; the method was immunoSEQ multiplex PCR. The table has under 400,000 clones, 89% seen once. The sample comprised peripheral blood. These TCRs come from a woman aged 60-70 years with COVID-19, enrolled during active disease.

The CDR3 DNA reads as TGCGCCAGCAGCCAGGACAGAGAAACCTCTAACTATGGCTACACCTTC. Translation gives CASSQDRETSNYGYTF. The chain combines TRBV5-1 with TRBJ1-2; possible D gene TRBD1, 6 bases. The CDR3 runs to 16 residues. Germline CDR1 is SGHRS and CDR2 is YFSETQ. Trimming stripped 4 bases from V and 0 bases from J, with 16 bases between.

In its sample, this clone was seen once. The CDR3 here is CASMRRGLLQETQYF. The CDR3 coding sequence is TGTGCCAGCATGAGGAGAGGGCTGCTCCAAGAGACCCAGTACTTC. The chain recombines TRBV3-1 (or the pseudogene TRBV3-2) with TRBJ2-5; D is possibly TRBD2 (5 bases). Germline V gene data show CDR1 as LGHDT and CDR2 as YNNKEL (reference sequence). This CDR3 contains 15 residues. Trimming removed 7 bases at V and 1 base at J, with 16 bases between.

The chain links TRBV9 to TRBJ1-2; D uncertain. CDR1 SGDLS and CDR2 YYNGEE come from the germline V gene. This CDR3 is 15 amino acids long. Trimming stripped 0 bases from V and 8 bases from J, with 17 bases between. The DNA of the CDR3 is TGTGCCAGCAGCGTAGGAGATCGCGGGCGATCAGGCTACACCTTC. Encoded protein: CASSVGDRGRSGYTF.

V gene TRBV5-1 combines with J gene TRBJ1-5, with 12 bases aligning to TRBD1. The CDR3 totals 19 residues. Trimming removed 4 bases from V and 2 bases from J; junction bases left unmatched: 13. The germline CDR1 and CDR2 sequences are SGHRS and YFSETQ. In nucleotides, the CDR3 is TGCGCCAGCAGCCCCGGTCCGGGACAGGGGGCGGTTGGCAATCAGCCCCAGCATTTT. Translated, it gives CASSPGPGQGAVGNQPQHF.

This chain links TRBV9 with TRBJ2-7; 8 bases map to TRBD2. Germline V lookup: CDR1 SGDLS, CDR2 YYNGEE. J lost 4 bases, V lost 4 bases, and 7 bases had no gene match. The CDR3 sequence is 14 residues long. CDR3 region: CASSHSGSFYEQYF. CDR3 sequence (DNA): TGTGCCAGCAGCCACAGCGGGAGTTTTTACGAGCAGTACTTC.

The J gene is TRBJ2-1, the V gene TRBV7-9; 7 positions agree with TRBD1. CDR3 length: 12 amino acids. J gave up 9 bases and V 4 bases, and 3 bases lay outside the gene matches. CDR1 and CDR2 (germline): SEHNR, FQNEAQ (reference sequence). The CDR3 nucleotides read TGTGCCAGCAGCTCACAGGGGTTTGAGCAGTTCTTC. It codes for CASSSQGFEQFF.

This clone was seen a single time. The rearrangement uses TRBV5-1 and TRBJ2-5, with 7 positions matching TRBD1. V lost 3 bases to trimming and J lost 2 bases; unmatched junction nucleotides: 7. Germline V gives CDR1 SGHRS, CDR2 YFSETQ. The length of the CDR3 is 15 residues. CDR3 nucleotide sequence: TGCGCCAGCAGCTCGGGACAGAAGAAGCAAGAGACCCAGTACTTC. Its translation: CASSSGQKKQETQYF.

V usage is TRBV5-1 and J usage is TRBJ2-7, with D uncertain. Germline values: CDR1 SGHRS, CDR2 YFSETQ. V was shortened by 6 bases and J by 3 bases, with 13 bases between the two germline ends. This CDR3 contains 13 residues. The chain's CDR3 is CASTLSTGYEQYF. The CDR3 DNA is TGCGCCAGCACCCTAAGCACGGGCTACGAGCAGTACTTC.

The chain recombines TRBV7-8 with TRBJ1-2, with 8 bases identical to TRBD1. CDR1 is SGHVS, CDR2 FQNEAQ, per germline. V lost 3 bases and J lost 13; bases outside the gene matches: 7. There are 12 residues in the CDR3. CDR3 in amino acids: CASSFRTGMGTF. CDR3 nucleotides: TGTGCCAGCAGCTTCCGGACAGGGATGGGCACCTTC.

This clone was counted only a few times. The CDR3 loop is CASSLETGAGNTIYF. CDR3 coding DNA: TGCGCCAGCAGCTTGGAGACAGGGGCGGGAAACACCATATATTTT. This sequence joins TRBV5-1 and TRBJ1-3, with 8 positions matching TRBD1. V shed 0 bases, J shed 4 bases, and the junction held 3 bases outside the gene matches. The CDR3 is 15 amino acids. Germline V lookup: CDR1 SGHRS, CDR2 YFSETQ. Filled out from reference TRBV5-1 and TRBJ1-3, the complete variable domain reads KAGVTQTPRYLIKTRGQQVTLSCSPISGHRSVSWYQQTPGQGLQFLFEYFSETQRNKGNFPGRFSGRQFSNSRSEMNVSTLELGDSALYLCASSLETGAGNTIYFGEGSWLTVV.

This clone has a handful of counts. The rearrangement uses TRBV18 and TRBJ1-5, with D maybe TRBD1 (6 bases). V lost 5 bases, J lost 0 bases, and 20 bases lay in between. The germline V gene encodes CDR1 KGHSH and CDR2 LQKENI. CDR3 length: 18 residues. The CDR3 reads CASSSTGGGVYSNQPQHF. DNA of the CDR3: TGTGCCAGCTCATCCACAGGAGGGGGGGTCTATAGCAATCAGCCCCAGCATTTT.

As concerns this clone: Other DNA sequences in this sample translate to the same CDR3. The chain recombines TRBV7-2 with TRBJ1-1; the D gene is possibly TRBD1 (5 bases). Looked up from germline, CDR1 is SGHTA and CDR2 is FQGNSA. The germline V and J ends were trimmed by 5 bases and 3 bases, with 10 bases remaining between them. This CDR3 comprises 13 residues. The CDR3 loop is CASSRRGDTEAFF. For the CDR3, the DNA is TGTGCCAGCAGCCGACGGGGGGACACTGAAGCTTTCTTT. Based on the CDR3 plus reference TRBV7-2 and TRBJ1-1, the full variable domain is GAGVSQSPSNKVTEKGKDVELRCDPISGHTALYWYRQSLGQGLEFLIYFQGNSAPDKSGLPSDRFSAERTGGSVSTLTIQRTQQEDSAVYLCASSRRGDTEAFFGQGTRLTVV.

The chain couples TRBV6-5 to TRBJ1-3; 8 nucleotides match TRBD1. Trimming took 6 bases from V and 5 from J; bases not matched to a gene: 6. CDR3 length: 14 residues. Germline V gene sequence: CDR1 MNHEY, CDR2 SVGAGI. CDR3 protein: CASRRDRGRNTIYF. CDR3 nucleotides: TGTGCCAGCAGACGCGACAGGGGTAGAAACACCATATATTTT.

About this clone: A much larger clone differs from this one at a single base, so this may be a read error. The sample holds other DNA sequences that translate to the same CDR3. V usage is TRBV27 and J usage is TRBJ1-5; D ambiguous. The V gene's germline CDR1 is MNHEY and CDR2 SMNVEV (reference sequence). This CDR3 region has 14 residues. DNA for the CDR3: TGTGCCAGCATGAGGAGTTATAGCAATCAACCCCAGCATTTT. Its translation: CASMRSYSNQPQHF.

The chain employs TRBV11-1 and TRBJ1-4, with D hard to call. The CDR3 is made up of 13 amino acids. The V and J ends lost 5 bases and 5 bases respectively, with 9 bases between them. Germline CDR1 and CDR2: SGHAT and FQDESV (reference sequence). The CDR3 loop reads CASSRQRNEKLFF. CDR3 coding DNA: TGTGCCAGCAGCAGACAAAGGAATGAAAAACTGTTTTTT.

The rearrangement links TRBV10-1 to TRBJ1-4, with TRBD1 identical over 11 bases. This CDR3 has 14 residues. Germline V gene sequence: CDR1 WNHNN, CDR2 SYGVQD (reference sequence). J gave up 8 bases and V 7 bases, and 6 bases lay outside the gene matches. This chain's CDR3 is CASISGTGGEKLFF. DNA of the CDR3: TGCGCCAGCATCTCAGGGACAGGGGGAGAAAAACTGTTTTTT.

The V and J genes are TRBV2 and TRBJ1-2, with a tentative D call TRBD1 (5 bases). This CDR3 comprises 17 residues. V lost 1 base, J lost 0 bases, and 15 bases lay in between. Germline assignment: CDR1 SNHLY and CDR2 FYNNEI. CDR3 in amino acids: CASSEVPQGSTNYGYTF. CDR3 bases: TGTGCCAGCAGTGAAGTTCCCCAGGGAAGTACTAACTATGGCTACACCTTC.

This chain uses TRBV15 with TRBJ1-5, with a weak D call TRBD1 (6 bases). The V and J ends lost 5 bases and 6 bases respectively, with 17 bases between them. Germline V gives CDR1 LNHNV, CDR2 YYDKDF (reference sequence). This CDR3 has 15 residues. In nucleotides, the CDR3 is TGTGCCACCAGCTTGGTGCAGGGAGGGGGTCAGCCCCAGCATTTT. It yields the protein CATSLVQGGGQPQHF.

The rearrangement joins TRBV5-1 to TRBJ1-3; no definite D call. The length of the CDR3 is 15 residues. V gave up 0 bases and J gave up 0 bases, with 7 bases separating them. CDR1 is SGHRS, CDR2 YFSETQ, per germline. CDR3 loop: CASSLAHLSGNTIYF. Written as DNA, the CDR3 is TGCGCCAGCAGCTTGGCACACCTCTCTGGAAACACCATATATTTT.

This clone has only a few counts. The chain joins TRBV7-2 to TRBJ2-7, with TRBD1 matching over 9 bases. CDR3 length equals 15 residues. The trim removed 6 bases at V and 2 bases at J, leaving 8 bases unmatched. Germline V gene sequence: CDR1 SGHTA, CDR2 FQGNSA. In DNA, the CDR3 is TGTGCCAGCAGGACCCAGACAGGGGGTACCTACGAGCAGTACTTC. This translates into CASRTQTGGTYEQYF. Complete variable domain (other parts from reference TRBV7-2 and TRBJ2-7): GAGVSQSPSNKVTEKGKDVELRCDPISGHTALYWYRQSLGQGLEFLIYFQGNSAPDKSGLPSDRFSAERTGGSVSTLTIQRTQQEDSAVYLCASRTQTGGTYEQYFGPGTRLTVT.

This chain uses TRBV5-8 with TRBJ1-2; D might be TRBD1 (6 bases). Germline CDR1 is SGHTS and CDR2 is YDEGEE. Trimming removed 3 bases from V and 4 bases from J, with 13 bases in between. CDR3 length equals 14 residues. The CDR3 loop is CASSSSGTSYGYTF. CDR3 sequence (DNA): TGTGCCAGCAGCTCCTCAGGGACATCCTATGGCTACACCTTC.